The rows below give T cell receptor beta chains drawn from one sample of a study of cytomegalovirus exposure and HLA in healthy donors. TCRdb's table, derived via immunoSEQ multiplex PCR, lists solely in-frame clones and lacks some. The sample has approximately 100,000 clones; about three quarters are singletons. Source material: PBMCs. The receptors stem from a woman between 45 and 60 years old in good health and CMV-seropositive. The CDR3 runs from the conserved cysteine through the conserved F or W. Fields, in order: J gene, clone size, D gene, V gene, CDR3 protein, CDR3 DNA. D genes are given only for firm matches. For some rows the clone size is stated as once, few or many, or as a class when expanded; others skip it.

TRBJ2-3 | . | TRBD1 | TRBV5-4 | CASNRQGGGTDTQYF | TGTGCCAGCAATAGACAGGGGGGTGGCACAGATACGCAGTATTTT
TRBJ1-6 | . | . | TRBV6-5 | CASSYSVAQGNSPLHF | TGTGCCAGCAGTTACTCTGTGGCGCAGGGAAATTCACCCCTCCACTTT
TRBJ2-7 | . | TRBD2 | TRBV6-6 | CASTLGLAGKAEQYF | TGTGCCAGCACCCTCGGGTTAGCGGGGAAGGCAGAGCAGTACTTC
TRBJ1-2 | few | TRBD1 | TRBV16 | CASSLGTGLDGYTF | TGTGCCAGCAGCCTCGGGACAGGGCTGGATGGCTACACCTTC
TRBJ2-5 | . | . | TRBV29-1 | CSALPGLQETQYF | TGCAGCGCTCTCCCAGGCCTTCAAGAGACCCAGTACTTC
TRBJ2-7 | . | . | TRBV18 | CASSSSYEQYF | TGTGCCAGCTCATCTTCCTACGAGCAGTACTTC
TRBJ1-3 | . | . | TRBV18 | CASSLNSAGNTIYF | TGTGCCAGCTCACTAAACAGTGCCGGAAACACCATATATTTT
TRBJ2-7 | once | . | TRBV2 | CASANQGRDYEQYF | TGTGCCAGCGCTAACCAGGGGAGGGACTACGAGCAGTACTTC
TRBJ1-2 | once | TRBD1 | TRBV28 | CASRNSFGTDHYGYTF | TGTGCCAGCAGAAACTCCTTCGGGACAGACCATTATGGCTACACCTTC
TRBJ2-3 | . | . | TRBV7-8 | CASSLPGGSFTDTQYF | TGTGCCAGCAGCCTCCCCGGGGGATCGTTCACAGATACGCAGTATTTT
TRBJ1-2 | . | . | TRBV28 | CATHWGGANYGYTF | TGTGCCACCCATTGGGGGGGAGCTAACTATGGCTACACCTTC
TRBJ2-3 | . | . | TRBV7-9 | CASSPPVGGTDTQYF | TGTGCCAGCAGCCCTCCTGTGGGGGGAACAGATACGCAGTATTTT
TRBJ2-5 | . | TRBD2 | TRBV19 | CASSPNLGTSPETQYF | TGTGCCAGTAGTCCCAATTTAGGGACTAGCCCAGAGACCCAGTACTTC
TRBJ1-2 | . | . | TRBV4-2 | CASSQERLGGYGYTF | TGTGCCAGCAGCCAAGAACGGTTGGGAGGCTATGGCTACACCTTC
TRBJ1-6 | . | TRBD1 | TRBV19 | CASSSPRGRESPLHF | TGTGCCAGTAGTAGCCCAAGGGGGCGCGAATCACCCCTCCACTTT
TRBJ2-3 | few | . | TRBV4-1 | CASSQESGSTDTQYF | TGCGCCAGCAGCCAAGAATCAGGGAGCACAGATACGCAGTATTTT
TRBJ2-3 | . | . | TRBV18 | CASSSLSGDTQYF | TGTGCCAGCTCATCCCTTTCCGGAGATACGCAGTATTTT
TRBJ1-1 | once | . | TRBV19 | CASSFLQRGAEAFF | TGTGCCAGTAGTTTCTTACAAAGGGGCGCTGAAGCTTTCTTT